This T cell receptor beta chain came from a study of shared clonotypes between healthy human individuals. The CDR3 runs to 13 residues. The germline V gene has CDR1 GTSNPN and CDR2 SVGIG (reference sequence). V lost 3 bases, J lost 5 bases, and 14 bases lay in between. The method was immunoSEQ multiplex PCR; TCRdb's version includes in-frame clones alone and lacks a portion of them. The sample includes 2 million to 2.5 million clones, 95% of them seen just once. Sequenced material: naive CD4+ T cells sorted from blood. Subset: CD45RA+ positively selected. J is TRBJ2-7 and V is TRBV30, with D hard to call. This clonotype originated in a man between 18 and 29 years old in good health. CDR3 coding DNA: TGTGCCTGGAGGCCCGCGGCGGTGAACGAGCAGTACTTC. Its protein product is CAWRPAAVNEQYF. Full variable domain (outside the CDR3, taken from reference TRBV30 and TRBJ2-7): SQTIHQWPATLVQPVGSPLSLECTVEGTSNPNLYWYRQAAGRGLQLLFYSVGIGQISSEVPQNLSASRPQDRQFILSSKKLLLSDSGFYLCAWRPAAVNEQYFGPGTRLTVT.